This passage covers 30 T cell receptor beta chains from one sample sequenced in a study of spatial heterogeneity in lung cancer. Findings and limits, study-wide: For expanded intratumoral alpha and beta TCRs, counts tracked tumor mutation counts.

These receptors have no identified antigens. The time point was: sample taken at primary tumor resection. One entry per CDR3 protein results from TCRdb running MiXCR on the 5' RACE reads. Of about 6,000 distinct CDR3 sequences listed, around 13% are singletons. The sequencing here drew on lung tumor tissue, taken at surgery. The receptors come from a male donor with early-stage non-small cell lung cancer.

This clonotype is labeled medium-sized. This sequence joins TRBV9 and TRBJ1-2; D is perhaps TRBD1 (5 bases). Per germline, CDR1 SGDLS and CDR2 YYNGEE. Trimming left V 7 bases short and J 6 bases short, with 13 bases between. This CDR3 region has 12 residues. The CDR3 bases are TGTGCCAGCGGGGGTGTGGCAGATGGCTACACCTTC. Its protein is CASGGVADGYTF. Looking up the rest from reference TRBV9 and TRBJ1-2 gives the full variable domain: DSGVTQTPKHLITATGQRVTLRCSPRSGDLSVYWYQQSLDQGLQFLIQYYNGEERAKGNILERFSAQQFPDLHSELNLSSLELGDSALYFCASGGVADGYTFGSGTRLTVV.

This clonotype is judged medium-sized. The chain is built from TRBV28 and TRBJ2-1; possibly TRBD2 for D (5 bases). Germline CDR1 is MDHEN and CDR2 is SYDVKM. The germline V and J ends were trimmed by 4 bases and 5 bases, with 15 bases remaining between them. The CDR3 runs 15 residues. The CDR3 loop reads CASSSGASRDNEQFF. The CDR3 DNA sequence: TGTGCCAGCAGTTCAGGAGCTAGCCGGGACAATGAGCAGTTCTTC.

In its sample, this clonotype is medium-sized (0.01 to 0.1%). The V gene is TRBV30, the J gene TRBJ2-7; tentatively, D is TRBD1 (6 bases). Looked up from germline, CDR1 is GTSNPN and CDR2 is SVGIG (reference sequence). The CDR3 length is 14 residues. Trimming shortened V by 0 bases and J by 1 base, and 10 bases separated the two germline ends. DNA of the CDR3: TGTGCCTGGAGTGTAGGGGGAATTTCCTACGAGCAGTACTTC. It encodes CAWSVGGISYEQYF.

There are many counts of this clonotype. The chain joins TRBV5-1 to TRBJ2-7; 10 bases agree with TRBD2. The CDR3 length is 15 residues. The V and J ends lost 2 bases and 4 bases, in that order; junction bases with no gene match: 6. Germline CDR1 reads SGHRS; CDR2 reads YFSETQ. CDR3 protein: CASSLGLAETYEQYF. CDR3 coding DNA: TGCGCCAGCAGCTTAGGACTAGCGGAGACTTACGAGCAGTACTTC. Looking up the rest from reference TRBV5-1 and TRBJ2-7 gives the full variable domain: KAGVTQTPRYLIKTRGQQVTLSCSPISGHRSVSWYQQTPGQGLQFLFEYFSETQRNKGNFPGRFSGRQFSNSRSEMNVSTLELGDSALYLCASSLGLAETYEQYFGPGTRLTVT.

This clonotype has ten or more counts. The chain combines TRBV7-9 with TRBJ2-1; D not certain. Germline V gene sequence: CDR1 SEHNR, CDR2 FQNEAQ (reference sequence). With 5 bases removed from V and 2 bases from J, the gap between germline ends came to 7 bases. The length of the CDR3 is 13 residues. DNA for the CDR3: TGTGCCAGCAGCACCGGAGCCTACAATGAGCAGTTCTTC. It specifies CASSTGAYNEQFF.

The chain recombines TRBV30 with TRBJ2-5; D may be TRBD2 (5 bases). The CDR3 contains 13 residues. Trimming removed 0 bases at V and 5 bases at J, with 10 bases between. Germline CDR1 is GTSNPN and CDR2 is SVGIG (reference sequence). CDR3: CAWSVRGRETQYF. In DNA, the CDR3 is TGTGCCTGGAGTGTTCGGGGAAGGGAGACCCAGTACTTC.

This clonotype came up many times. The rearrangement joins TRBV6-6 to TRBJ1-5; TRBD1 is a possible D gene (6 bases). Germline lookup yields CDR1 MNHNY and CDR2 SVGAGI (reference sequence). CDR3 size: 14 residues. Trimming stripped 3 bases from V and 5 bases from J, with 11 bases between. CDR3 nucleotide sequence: TGTGCCAGCAGTTATAGGACAGACGATCAGCCCCAGCATTTT. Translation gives CASSYRTDDQPQHF.

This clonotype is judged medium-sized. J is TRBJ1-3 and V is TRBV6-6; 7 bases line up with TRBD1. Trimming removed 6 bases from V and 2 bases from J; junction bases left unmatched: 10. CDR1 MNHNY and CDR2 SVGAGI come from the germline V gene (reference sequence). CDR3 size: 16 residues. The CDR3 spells CASRDTGDYTGNTIYF. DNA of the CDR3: TGTGCCAGCAGGGACACAGGGGATTATACTGGAAACACCATATATTTT.

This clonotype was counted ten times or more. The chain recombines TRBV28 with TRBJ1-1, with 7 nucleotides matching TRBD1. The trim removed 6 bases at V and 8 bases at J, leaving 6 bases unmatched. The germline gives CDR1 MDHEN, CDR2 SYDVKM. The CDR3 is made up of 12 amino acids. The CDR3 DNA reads TGTGCCAGCAGCTCCGACAGGGCGGAAGCTTTCTTT. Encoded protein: CASSSDRAEAFF. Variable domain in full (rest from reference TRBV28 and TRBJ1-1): DVKVTQSSRYLVKRTGEKVFLECVQDMDHENMFWYRQDPGLGLRLIYFSYDVKMKEKGDIPEGYSVSREKKERFSLILESASTNQTSMYLCASSSDRAEAFFGQGTRLTVV.

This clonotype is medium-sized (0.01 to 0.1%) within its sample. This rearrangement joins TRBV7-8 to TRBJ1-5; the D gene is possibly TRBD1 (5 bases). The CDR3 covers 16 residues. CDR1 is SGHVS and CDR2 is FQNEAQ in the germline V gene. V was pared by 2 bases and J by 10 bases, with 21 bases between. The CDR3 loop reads CASSLSTGFTISPQHF. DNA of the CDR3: TGTGCCAGCAGCTTATCAACAGGATTCACAATCAGCCCCCAGCATTTT.

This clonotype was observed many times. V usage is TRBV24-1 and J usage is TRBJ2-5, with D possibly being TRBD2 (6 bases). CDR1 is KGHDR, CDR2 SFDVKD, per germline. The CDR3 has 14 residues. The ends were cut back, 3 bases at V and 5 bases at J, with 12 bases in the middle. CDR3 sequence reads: CATSDTLARETQYF. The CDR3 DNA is TGTGCCACCAGTGATACGCTAGCGCGGGAGACCCAGTACTTC.

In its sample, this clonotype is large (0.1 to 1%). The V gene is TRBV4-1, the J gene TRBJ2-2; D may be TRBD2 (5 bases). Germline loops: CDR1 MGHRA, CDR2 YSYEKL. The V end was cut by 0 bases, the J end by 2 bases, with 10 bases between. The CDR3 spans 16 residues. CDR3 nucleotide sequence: TGCGCCAGCAGCCAAGAAATAGCGCGTAACACCGGGGAGCTGTTTTTT. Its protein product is CASSQEIARNTGELFF.

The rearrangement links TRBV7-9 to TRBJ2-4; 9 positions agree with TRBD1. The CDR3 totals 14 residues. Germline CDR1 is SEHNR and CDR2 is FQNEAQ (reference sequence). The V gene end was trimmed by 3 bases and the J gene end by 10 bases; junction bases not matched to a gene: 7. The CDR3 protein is CASSFAAGQGIQYF. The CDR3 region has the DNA TGTGCCAGCAGCTTCGCGGCGGGACAGGGAATTCAGTACTTC.

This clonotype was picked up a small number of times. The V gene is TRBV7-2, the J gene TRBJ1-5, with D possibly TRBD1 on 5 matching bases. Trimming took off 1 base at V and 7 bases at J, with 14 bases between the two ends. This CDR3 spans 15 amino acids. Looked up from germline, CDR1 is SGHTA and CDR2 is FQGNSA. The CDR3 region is CASSLEGGATQPQHF. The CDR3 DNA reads TGTGCCAGCAGCTTAGAGGGAGGGGCGACGCAGCCCCAGCATTTT.

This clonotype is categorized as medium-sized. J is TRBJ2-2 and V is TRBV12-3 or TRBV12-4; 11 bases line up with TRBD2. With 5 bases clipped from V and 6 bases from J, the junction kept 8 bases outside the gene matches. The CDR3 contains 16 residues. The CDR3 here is CASSPLLAGGAGELFF. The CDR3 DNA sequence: TGTGCCAGCAGTCCCCTTCTAGCGGGAGGTGCCGGGGAGCTGTTTTTT.

In DNA form, the CDR3 reads TGTGCCAGCAGCTTACAGGGAAGGGGCACCGGGGAGCTGTTTTTT. Translated: CASSLQGRGTGELFF. This chain connects TRBV5-6 to TRBJ2-2; TRBD1 might be the D (6 bases). Germline V gene sequence: CDR1 SGHDT, CDR2 YYEEEE. This CDR3 contains 15 residues. Trimming removed 2 bases at V and 4 bases at J, with 12 bases between.

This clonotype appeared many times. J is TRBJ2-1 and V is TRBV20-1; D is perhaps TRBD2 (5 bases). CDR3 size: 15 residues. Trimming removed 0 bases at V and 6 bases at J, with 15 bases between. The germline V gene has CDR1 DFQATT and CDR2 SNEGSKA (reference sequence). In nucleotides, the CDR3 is TGCAGTGCTAGAGATCCAATAGGGAGCGGCAATGAGCAGTTCTTC. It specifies CSARDPIGSGNEQFF.

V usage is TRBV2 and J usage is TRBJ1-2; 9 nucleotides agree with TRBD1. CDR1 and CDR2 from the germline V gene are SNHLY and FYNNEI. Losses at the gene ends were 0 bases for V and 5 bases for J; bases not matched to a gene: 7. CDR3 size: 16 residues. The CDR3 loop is CASSEAGTGNIYGYTF. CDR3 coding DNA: TGTGCCAGCAGTGAAGCCGGGACAGGGAATATTTATGGCTACACCTTC.

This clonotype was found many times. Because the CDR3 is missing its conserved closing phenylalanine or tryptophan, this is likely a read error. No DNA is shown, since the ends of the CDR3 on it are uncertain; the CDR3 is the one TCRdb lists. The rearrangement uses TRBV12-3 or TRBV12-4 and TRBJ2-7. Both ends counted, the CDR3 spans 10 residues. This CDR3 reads CASRPDDCPC.

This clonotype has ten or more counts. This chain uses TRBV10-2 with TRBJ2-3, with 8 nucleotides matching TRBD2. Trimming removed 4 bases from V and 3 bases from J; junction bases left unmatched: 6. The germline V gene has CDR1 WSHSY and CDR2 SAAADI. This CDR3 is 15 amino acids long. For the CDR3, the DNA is TGCGCCAGCAGTGGTGGACTAGCATGGACAGATACGCAGTATTTT. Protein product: CASSGGLAWTDTQYF.

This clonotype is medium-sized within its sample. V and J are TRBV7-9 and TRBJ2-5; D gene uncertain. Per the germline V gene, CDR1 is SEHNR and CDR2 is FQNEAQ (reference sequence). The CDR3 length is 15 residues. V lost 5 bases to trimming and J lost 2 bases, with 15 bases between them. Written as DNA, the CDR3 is TGTGCCAGCAGCCCAACCGGAGTCAAGCAAGAGACCCAGTACTTC. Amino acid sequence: CASSPTGVKQETQYF.

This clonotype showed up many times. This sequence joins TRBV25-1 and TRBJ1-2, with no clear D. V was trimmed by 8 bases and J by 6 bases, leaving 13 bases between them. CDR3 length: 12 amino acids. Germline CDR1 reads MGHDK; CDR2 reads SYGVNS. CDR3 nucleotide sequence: TGTGCCAGCGGGATTGAGACGGATGGCTACACCTTC. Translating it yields CASGIETDGYTF.

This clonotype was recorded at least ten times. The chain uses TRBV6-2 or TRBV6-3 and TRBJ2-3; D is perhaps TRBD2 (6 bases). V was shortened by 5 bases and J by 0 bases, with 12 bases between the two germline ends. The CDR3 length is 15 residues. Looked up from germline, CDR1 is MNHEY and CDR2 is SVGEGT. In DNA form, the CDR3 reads TGTGCCAGCAGTAGGGTAGCGGCTAGCACAGATACGCAGTATTTT. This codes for CASSRVAASTDTQYF.

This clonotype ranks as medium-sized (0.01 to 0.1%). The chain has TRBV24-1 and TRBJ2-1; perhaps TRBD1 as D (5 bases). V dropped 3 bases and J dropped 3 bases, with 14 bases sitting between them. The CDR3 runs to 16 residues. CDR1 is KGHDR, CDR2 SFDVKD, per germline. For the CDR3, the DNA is TGTGCCACCAGTGATGCAAACCCGGACAACTACAATGAGCAGTTCTTC. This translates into CATSDANPDNYNEQFF.

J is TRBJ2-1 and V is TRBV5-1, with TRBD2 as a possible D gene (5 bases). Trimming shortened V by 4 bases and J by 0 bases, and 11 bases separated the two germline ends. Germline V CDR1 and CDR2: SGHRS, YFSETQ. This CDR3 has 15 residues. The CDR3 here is CASSPSRLSYNEQFF. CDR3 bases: TGCGCCAGCAGCCCTAGCCGCCTCTCCTACAATGAGCAGTTCTTC. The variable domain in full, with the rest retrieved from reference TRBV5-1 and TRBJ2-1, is KAGVTQTPRYLIKTRGQQVTLSCSPISGHRSVSWYQQTPGQGLQFLFEYFSETQRNKGNFPGRFSGRQFSNSRSEMNVSTLELGDSALYLCASSPSRLSYNEQFFGPGTRLTVL.

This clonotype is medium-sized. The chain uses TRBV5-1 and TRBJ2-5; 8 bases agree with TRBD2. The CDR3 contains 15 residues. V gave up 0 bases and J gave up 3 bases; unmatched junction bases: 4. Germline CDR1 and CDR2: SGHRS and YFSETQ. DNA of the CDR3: TGCGCCAGCAGCTTGGATAACGGGAGGGAAGAGACCCAGTACTTC. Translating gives CASSLDNGREETQYF.

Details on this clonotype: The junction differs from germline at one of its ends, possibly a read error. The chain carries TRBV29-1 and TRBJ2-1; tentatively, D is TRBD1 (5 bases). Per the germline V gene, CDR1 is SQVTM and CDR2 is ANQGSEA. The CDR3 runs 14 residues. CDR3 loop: CSGRRAGIYNEQLF. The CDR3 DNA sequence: TGCAGCGGGCGGAGAGCAGGGATCTACAATGAGCAGCTCTTC.

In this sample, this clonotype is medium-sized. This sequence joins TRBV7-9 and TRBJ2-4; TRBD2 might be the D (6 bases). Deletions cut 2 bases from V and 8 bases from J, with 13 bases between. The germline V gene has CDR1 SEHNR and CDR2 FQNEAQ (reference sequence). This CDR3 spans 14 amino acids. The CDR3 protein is CASSLTGSSDIQYF. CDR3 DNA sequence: TGTGCCAGCAGCTTAACCGGGAGTAGCGACATTCAGTACTTC.

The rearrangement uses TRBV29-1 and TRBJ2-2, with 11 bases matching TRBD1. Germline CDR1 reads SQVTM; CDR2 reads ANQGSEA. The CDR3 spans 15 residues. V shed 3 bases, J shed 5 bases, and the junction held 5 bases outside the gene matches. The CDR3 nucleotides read TGCAGCGTTGACCCGGGACAGGGGGTGACCGGGGAGCTGTTTTTT. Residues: CSVDPGQGVTGELFF.

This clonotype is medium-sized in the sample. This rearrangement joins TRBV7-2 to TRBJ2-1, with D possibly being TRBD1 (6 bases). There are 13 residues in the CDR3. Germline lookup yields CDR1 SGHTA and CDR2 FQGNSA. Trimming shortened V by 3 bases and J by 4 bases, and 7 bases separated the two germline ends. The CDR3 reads CASSFTGYNEQFF. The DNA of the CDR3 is TGTGCCAGCAGCTTTACAGGGTACAATGAGCAGTTCTTC.